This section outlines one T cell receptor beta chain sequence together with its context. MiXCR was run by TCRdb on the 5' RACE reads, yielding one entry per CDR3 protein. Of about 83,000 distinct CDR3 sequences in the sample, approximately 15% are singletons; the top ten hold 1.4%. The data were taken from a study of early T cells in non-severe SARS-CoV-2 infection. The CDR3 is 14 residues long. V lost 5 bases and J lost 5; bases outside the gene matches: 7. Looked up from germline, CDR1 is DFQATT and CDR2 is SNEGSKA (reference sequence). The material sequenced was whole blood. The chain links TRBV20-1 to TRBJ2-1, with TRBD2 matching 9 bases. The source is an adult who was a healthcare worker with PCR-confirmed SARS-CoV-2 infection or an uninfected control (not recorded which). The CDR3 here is CSAGVAGEDNEQFF. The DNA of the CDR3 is TGCAGTGCTGGAGTAGCGGGGGAGGACAATGAGCAGTTCTTC.